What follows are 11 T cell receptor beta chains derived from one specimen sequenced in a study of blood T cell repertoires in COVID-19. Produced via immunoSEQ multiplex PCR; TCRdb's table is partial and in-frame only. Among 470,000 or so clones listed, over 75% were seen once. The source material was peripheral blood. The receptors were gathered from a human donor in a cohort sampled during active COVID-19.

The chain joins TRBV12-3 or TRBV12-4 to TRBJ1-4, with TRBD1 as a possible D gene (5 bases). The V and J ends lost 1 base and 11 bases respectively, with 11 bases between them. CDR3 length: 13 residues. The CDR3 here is CASSLGTPGKLFF. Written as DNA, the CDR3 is TGTGCCAGCAGTTTAGGGACACCAGGGAAACTGTTTTTT.

CDR3 in amino acids: CASSFGGSYNEQFF. The DNA of the CDR3 is TGTGCCAGCAGTTTCGGGGGCTCCTACAATGAGCAGTTCTTC. The chain has TRBV27 and TRBJ2-1; possible D gene TRBD2, 6 bases. V was trimmed by 3 bases and J by 0 bases, leaving 6 bases between them. Germline V gene data show CDR1 as MNHEY and CDR2 as SMNVEV (reference sequence). This CDR3 comprises 14 residues.

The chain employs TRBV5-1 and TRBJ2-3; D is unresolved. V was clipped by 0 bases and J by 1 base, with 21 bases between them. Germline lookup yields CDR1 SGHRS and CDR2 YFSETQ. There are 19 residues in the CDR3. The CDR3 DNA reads TGCGCCAGCAGCTTGGTTTTTCTGCGGTCCCGAGGCGGCACAGATACGCAGTATTTT. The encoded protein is CASSLVFLRSRGGTDTQYF. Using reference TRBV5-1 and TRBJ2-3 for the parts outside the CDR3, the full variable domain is KAGVTQTPRYLIKTRGQQVTLSCSPISGHRSVSWYQQTPGQGLQFLFEYFSETQRNKGNFPGRFSGRQFSNSRSEMNVSTLELGDSALYLCASSLVFLRSRGGTDTQYFGPGTRLTVL.

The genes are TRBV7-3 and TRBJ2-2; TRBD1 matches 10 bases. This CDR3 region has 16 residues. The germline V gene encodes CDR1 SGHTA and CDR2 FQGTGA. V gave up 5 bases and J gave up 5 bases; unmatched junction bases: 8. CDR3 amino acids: CASSRGGQGFTGELFF. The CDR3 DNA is TGTGCCAGCAGCCGAGGGGGACAGGGGTTTACCGGGGAGCTGTTTTTT.

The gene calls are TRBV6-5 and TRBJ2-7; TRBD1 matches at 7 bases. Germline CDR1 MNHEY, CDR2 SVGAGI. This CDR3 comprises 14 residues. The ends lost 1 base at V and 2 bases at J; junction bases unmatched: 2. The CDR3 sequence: CASSYWDSPYEQYF. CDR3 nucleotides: TGTGCCAGCAGTTACTGGGACAGTCCCTACGAGCAGTACTTC.

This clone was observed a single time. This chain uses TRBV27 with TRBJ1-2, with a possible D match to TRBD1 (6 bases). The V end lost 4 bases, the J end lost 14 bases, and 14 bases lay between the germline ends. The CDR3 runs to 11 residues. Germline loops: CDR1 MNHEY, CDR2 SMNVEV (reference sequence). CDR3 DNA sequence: TGTGCCAGCAGTTCCGGGGGGGCAAGGACCTTC. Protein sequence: CASSSGGARTF.

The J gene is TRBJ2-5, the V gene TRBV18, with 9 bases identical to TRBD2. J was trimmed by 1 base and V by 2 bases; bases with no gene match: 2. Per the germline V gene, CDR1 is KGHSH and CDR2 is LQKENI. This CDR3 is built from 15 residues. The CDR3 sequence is CASSPRTSAQETQYF. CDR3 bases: TGTGCCAGCTCACCAAGGACTAGCGCCCAAGAGACCCAGTACTTC.

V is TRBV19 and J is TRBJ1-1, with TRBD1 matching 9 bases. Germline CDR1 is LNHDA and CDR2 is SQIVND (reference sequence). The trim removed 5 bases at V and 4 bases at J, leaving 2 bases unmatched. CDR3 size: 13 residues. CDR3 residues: CASSQTGGTEAFF. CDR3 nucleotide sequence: TGTGCCAGTAGTCAGACAGGGGGCACTGAAGCTTTCTTT.

Written as DNA, the CDR3 is TGCGCCAGCAGCTTGGCAGGACAGGATAATGAAAAACTGTTTTTT. It is translated as CASSLAGQDNEKLFF. V usage is TRBV5-1 and J usage is TRBJ1-4, with 7 positions matching TRBD1. V shed 0 bases and J 4 bases; nucleotides not matched to a gene: 3. CDR1 and CDR2 (germline): SGHRS, YFSETQ. This CDR3 comprises 15 residues.

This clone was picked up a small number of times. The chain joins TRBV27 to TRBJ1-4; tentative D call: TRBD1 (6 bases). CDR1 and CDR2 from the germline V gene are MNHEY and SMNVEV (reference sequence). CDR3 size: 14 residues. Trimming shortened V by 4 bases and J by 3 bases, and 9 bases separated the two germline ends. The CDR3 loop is CASSSGHPNEKLFF. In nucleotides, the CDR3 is TGTGCCAGCAGTTCGGGACATCCTAATGAAAAACTGTTTTTT.

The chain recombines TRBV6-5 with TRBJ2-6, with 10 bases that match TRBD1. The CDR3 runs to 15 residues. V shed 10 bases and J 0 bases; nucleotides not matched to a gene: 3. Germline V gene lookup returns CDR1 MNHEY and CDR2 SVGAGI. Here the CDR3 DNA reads TGTGCCATTCGGACAGGGGGCTCTGGGGCCAACGTCCTGACTTTC. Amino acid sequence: CAIRTGGSGANVLTF.